The present entry profiles one T cell receptor (beta chain) with its context. Its target is unknown. V was pared by 3 bases and J by 3 bases, with 15 bases of the junction left unmatched. CDR1 is SGDLS, CDR2 YYNGEE, per germline. This CDR3 is 20 amino acids long. These data are taken from a study of T-cell memory formation after mild COVID-19. Whole-study results and caveats: Researchers report contracting CD4+ clones mostly in CM and EM, with CD8+ clones in EMRA.

TCRdb called the 5' RACE reads again in MiXCR, with one record for every CDR3 protein. The sample carries under 600,000 distinct CDR3 sequences, about 20% recorded once. This receptor was taken from an adult woman who had mild COVID-19 (a few samples of this study predate the infection). Cell type and time point are not known. The rearrangement uses TRBV9 and TRBJ2-3, with 14 bases aligning to TRBD2. The sample consisted of PBMCs or a T cell subset sorted from them (not recorded which). The DNA of the CDR3 is TGTGCCAGCAGCGCCGAAGGACTAGCGGGGGGCACAACCACAACAGATACGCAGTATTTT. Protein: CASSAEGLAGGTTTTDTQYF.